This entry lists 3 T cell receptor beta chains sequenced from one sample in a study of identical twins. TCRdb re-called the 5' RACE reads with MiXCR, one entry per CDR3 protein. There are approximately 1.8 million distinct CDR3 sequences in the sample; about 32% occur only once, and under 0.35% lies in the top ten. Sequencing was done on a sample of cord blood. Receptors were obtained from a newborn girl in good health.

This clonotype was counted between two and nine times. The V and J genes are TRBV20-1 and TRBJ2-2; no firm D call. There are 14 residues in the CDR3. Trimming pared 1 base from V and 5 bases from J, leaving 11 bases between. Germline V lookup: CDR1 DFQATT, CDR2 SNEGSKA (reference sequence). The CDR3 sequence: CSARVPSGTGELFF. CDR3 nucleotides: TGCAGTGCTAGAGTTCCTAGTGGAACCGGGGAGCTGTTTTTT.

The rearrangement joins TRBV12-3 or TRBV12-4 to TRBJ2-3; TRBD1 aligns across 9 bases. This CDR3 is 14 amino acids long. V shed 5 bases, J shed 10 bases, and the junction held 10 bases outside the gene matches. CDR3 nucleotide sequence: TGTGCCAGCAGTCCTCGACAGGGGGGTCCTTCGCAGTATTTT. Translated: CASSPRQGGPSQYF.

This clonotype was found a few times. This chain uses TRBV3-1 with TRBJ2-3; 9 bases agree with TRBD2. The germline gives CDR1 LGHDT, CDR2 YNNKEL (reference sequence). Germline trimming cut 8 bases from V and 2 bases from J; bases unmatched to any gene: 5. The CDR3 has 14 residues. CDR3 nucleotides: TGTGCCAGCTGCCTAGCGGGATTCACAGATACGCAGTATTTT. Its translation is CASCLAGFTDTQYF.